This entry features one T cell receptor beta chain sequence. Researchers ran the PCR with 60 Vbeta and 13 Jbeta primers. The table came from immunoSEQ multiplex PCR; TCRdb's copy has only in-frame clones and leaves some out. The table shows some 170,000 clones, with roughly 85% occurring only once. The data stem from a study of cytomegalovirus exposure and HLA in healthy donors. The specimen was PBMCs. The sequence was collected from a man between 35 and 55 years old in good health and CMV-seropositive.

The CDR3 DNA reads as TGTGCCAGTAGTATAAACAGGGGAGGAAACACCATATATTTT. Translated, it gives CASSINRGGNTIYF. The V and J genes are TRBV19 and TRBJ1-3; TRBD1 matches at 7 bases. V lost 2 bases to trimming and J lost 4 bases; unmatched junction nucleotides: 2. The CDR3 has 14 amino acids. CDR1 is LNHDA, CDR2 SQIVND, per germline (reference sequence).